These 6 T cell receptor beta chains came from one sample sequenced in a study of blood T cell repertoires in COVID-19 (TCRdb year 2020). The library was generated by the immunoSEQ multiplex PCR assay. TCRdb retrieved this table from immuneACCESS and kept in-frame rearrangements only. Not all clones are present; in checked studies, unresolved V genes account for under half, and no reason is known for the remainder. In this sample the table shows approximately 210,000 clones, 70% to 85% of which occur a single time. About 15% of the sample comes from the top ten. The sample consisted of PBMCs or T cells enriched from blood (not recorded which). These receptors were taken from a man in his forties who had recovered from COVID-19.

This sequence joins TRBV28 and TRBJ1-2; a possible D gene is TRBD1 (6 bases). CDR1 and CDR2 from the germline V gene are MDHEN and SYDVKM. V dropped 6 bases and J dropped 4 bases, with 15 bases sitting between them. CDR3 size: 14 residues. The CDR3 spells CASSPRDMSYGYTF. As DNA, the CDR3 is TGTGCCAGCAGCCCCCGGGACATGAGCTATGGCTACACCTTC.

The V gene is TRBV10-3, the J gene TRBJ1-5; 7 bases map to TRBD1. Germline lookup yields CDR1 ENHRY and CDR2 SYGVKD. The CDR3 contains 15 residues. The V segment lost 3 bases and the J segment 5 bases; nucleotides outside the gene matches: 7. Here the CDR3 reads CAISDSGQADQPQHF. CDR3 bases: TGTGCCATCAGTGATTCAGGACAGGCTGATCAGCCCCAGCATTTT.

This clone has more than one count but fewer than ten. The V and J genes are TRBV7-9 and TRBJ1-2; the match to TRBD1 covers 8 bases. This CDR3 region has 18 residues. V lost 6 bases to trimming and J lost 8 bases; unmatched junction nucleotides: 23. Looked up from germline, CDR1 is SEHNR and CDR2 is FQNEAQ (reference sequence). CDR3 nucleotide sequence: TGTGCCAGCAGATCAGACGACCGGACAGGGCGTCATCTGGGCGGCTACACCTTC. Translated, it gives CASRSDDRTGRHLGGYTF.

This CDR3 is CASHHADRGRGYTF. CDR3 bases: TGTGCCAGCCATCACGCGGACAGGGGGCGAGGCTACACCTTC. The chain recombines TRBV5-4 with TRBJ1-2; 11 bases are a match to TRBD1. Germline CDR1 is SGHNT and CDR2 is YYREEE (reference sequence). The CDR3 covers 14 residues. V shed 7 bases and J 8 bases; nucleotides not matched to a gene: 10.

The chain uses TRBV7-9 and TRBJ2-2; possibly TRBD1 for D (6 bases). Germline V gene data show CDR1 as SEHNR and CDR2 as FQNEAQ (reference sequence). With 5 bases removed from V and 0 bases from J, the gap between germline ends came to 13 bases. The CDR3 runs 16 residues. The DNA for the CDR3 is TGTGCCAGCAGCCCTCTGGGGACAACGAACACCGGGGAGCTGTTTTTT. Amino acids: CASSPLGTTNTGELFF.

CDR3 in amino acids: CASSLIGGAGTDTQYF. CDR3 nucleotide sequence: TGTGCCAGCAGCTTGATAGGGGGGGCCGGCACAGATACGCAGTATTTT. The chain has TRBV7-2 and TRBJ2-3; D is possibly TRBD2 (7 bases). Trimming pared 3 bases from V and 1 base from J, leaving 14 bases between. Germline V CDR1 and CDR2: SGHTA, FQGNSA. This CDR3 is built from 16 residues.